Sequencing of this T cell receptor beta chain was carried out in a study of post-analysis software for immune sequencing data (dated by TCRdb to 2015 to 2017). For the study in its entirety: The recorded disease courses included relapsing-remitting, secondary progressive and progressive-relapsing multiple sclerosis, and some patients had no subtype annotation. The patient repertoires were compared against fewer than twelve previously published healthy control repertoires obtained from donors aged roughly 6 to 26 years. A subset of samples was prepared in parallel using single-end sample barcoding, then pooled and co-amplified after Illumina adapter ligation. Broad study findings and their caveats: Significantly lower normalized Chao1 diversity was found in multiple sclerosis patients than in controls, suggesting substantial peripheral T-cell clonal expansion. The control group was slightly older than the multiple sclerosis patient group. When samples were clustered directly using the F measure, samples prepared in the same batch co-clustered strongly, which prompted a batch-effect correction.

Preparation of the library involved PCR. These reads were obtained on an Illumina HiSeq 2500. Unique molecular identifiers were incorporated into TCR beta cDNA libraries to reduce PCR and sequencing biases. Some 500,000 cDNA molecules were obtained for every 1 to 10 million input T cells, so each molecule roughly corresponded to one T cell. The patient libraries were prepared and sequenced using the same protocol as the earlier healthy control dataset. Samples belonging to the same batch were prepared together, multiplexed and sequenced on a shared HiSeq lane. Regarding the original processing steps: MIGEC was used to process the raw barcoded reads, and molecular identifier groups with only a single read were discarded before consensus assembly and CDR3 extraction. VDJtools was used for post-analysis of the clonotype tables, with diversity normalized by down-sampling every dataset to the smallest sample size. To correct batch-related cross-sample contamination, repertoire overlap clustering matched CDR3 amino acid sequences but not nucleotide sequences. TCRdb applied fastp at Q25 and MiXCR to the public reads, then kept only in-frame beta chains. CDR3 protein sequences are deduplicated, and each keeps its most common genes and DNA. The authors' filters were not applied to this entry. In this sample the table shows 600,000 to 750,000 distinct CDR3 sequences, 55% to 60% of which occur a single time. The ten largest account for about 11% of the sample.

Points on this clonotype: Its antigen is still unknown. No base quality values were provided; no much bigger clone lies one nucleotide off.

To demonstrate the VDJtools post-analysis software, the study profiled TCR beta repertoires from the peripheral blood of 13 young patients with multiple sclerosis. The patients with multiple sclerosis were children and adolescents between roughly 6 and 15 years of age. This receptor was identified in a girl aged 2 to 9 with multiple sclerosis. Sequencing used blood.

The nucleotides read TGTGCCAGCAGCTCGACCCTGGACAGCAAAGTCAATGAAAAACTGTTTTTT. It translates to CASSSTLDSKVNEKLFF. In this chain, TRBV7-2 is recombined with TRBJ1-4, with TRBD1 perhaps the D gene, on 6 matching bases. Inclusive of the bounding cysteine and phenylalanine, the CDR3 is 17 residues long. Only the CDR3 part of the read is kept: 51 bases, read in frame from the first base. The germline V gene specifies SGHTA as CDR1 and FQGNSA as CDR2. V sheds 4 bases and J sheds 5 bases, leaving 20 bases between their ends.